The following is a T cell receptor (beta chain) sequence with its context. Its antigen remains undetermined. It has no much larger one-base neighbor in the sample; base qualities were not kept. The cohort consisted of approximately 670 healthy bone marrow donors. All cohort members were sampled while nominally healthy, although unrecorded immune exposures were likely present. The donor tested CMV seronegative, placing the donor among the roughly 340 seronegative members of the cohort. Each donor provided a peripheral blood sample, and peripheral blood mononuclear cells were used for TCR beta sequencing. The Qiagen DNeasy Blood Extraction Kit was used to extract genomic DNA from the blood cell samples. The cysteine opens and the phenylalanine closes a CDR3 of 13 amino acids. Only CDR3 DNA is held: 39 bases, read in frame from base 1. According to the germline V gene, CDR1 reads SGHTA and CDR2 reads FQGNSA. The trim is 2 bases for V and 3 bases for J, with a gap of 8 bases between the germline ends.

These data are taken from a study of cytomegalovirus exposure and HLA in healthy donors (dated 2017 in TCRdb). In the study overall: An earlier analysis of several hundred of the donors reported 276 Gb of sequence data and 100 million to 120 million unique TCR beta sequences obtained from 180 million or so T cells. The study aimed to test whether cataloging public T cell receptors could reveal signatures of past pathogen exposure. A later genetic analysis used genome-wide SNP genotypes for about 55% of the 666 donors, treating that subset as a discovery cohort. The number of typed donors differed by locus: about 629-630 for A, B, C, DRB1 and DQB1; approximately 520 for DQA1; some 610 for DPA1; and roughly 450 for DPB1. Of the 350 to 450 genotyped donors, approximately 80% were placed in the genetic ancestry cluster associated with self-reported Caucasian donors. Along with the approximately 650-subject first cohort, a separate validation cohort of 120 different subjects was used. The study used immunosequencing to profile the T cell repertoires of approximately 640 subjects and linked those repertoires to cytomegalovirus serostatus. To predict cytomegalovirus infection status, the study brought together high-throughput TCR immunosequencing, statistical association of individual TCRs with disease status, and machine learning. Among 398 genotyped donors of the cohort, an average of approximately 230,000 unique TCR beta nucleotide sequences were sequenced per donor, around 20% of them non-productive. In the later analysis, no new phenotypic data were used to find candidate immune exposures; instead, reliance was placed on TCR beta sequences and their occurrence across donors. Class I and class II HLA loci were covered by the typing at four-digit resolution. About five DR-DQ haplotypes were treated as single units for association and clustering because of strong linkage in the cohort. In an earlier analysis of 550 to 700 of the donors, high-throughput TCR beta sequencing was used to judge whether each TCR beta V gene segment behaved as functional or pseudogenic. Every discovery cohort repertoire had been produced on one sequencing platform. A later analysis re-analyzed previously published TCR beta repertoires from roughly 630 donors and added high-resolution HLA genotyping to study TCR occurrence patterns. An early release covering just under 650 HLA-typed donors comprised 300 to 350 gigabases of sequencing data and 85 million to 100 million unique TCR sequences. Alongside the repertoire data, information on donor age, sex, ethnicity and CMV serostatus was compiled. What the research found in general, with its limitations: When HLA alleles, especially DR and DQ, strongly co-occurred, attributing TCR associations to individual alleles was difficult. In vitro tests confirmed that a few of the cytomegalovirus-associated TCR beta chains recognize cytomegalovirus antigens. Several of the top co-occurrence clusters appeared to be linked to parvovirus B19, influenza, CMV and Epstein-Barr virus, according to a later analysis. In an earlier analysis of about 600 of the donors, most TCR beta V segments appeared in productive rearrangements about 87% or about 30% of the time, broadly matching IMGT annotations. A later analysis found that most CMV-associated TCR beta chains appeared HLA-restricted, with HLA associations seemingly driven largely by CMV exposure. Compared with the roughly 700-donor mean, donors in an Asian-associated ancestry cluster had fewer N-insertions in productive TCRs, according to a later genetic analysis. In a later analysis, TCR association rates were found to vary across HLA loci, with the most associated TCRs seen for DRB1 alleles and the fewest for HLA-C alleles. Because HLA typing was unavailable for some donors at each locus, only the typed subset was used in association tests. The classifier was reported to diagnose cytomegalovirus status with high specificity and sensitivity in both the original cohort and the validation cohort. The sequencing pipeline was judged likely to have produced a cluster of highly shared sequence variants as a technical artifact. Most TCR sequences were observed very rarely across donors, whereas some public TCRs were present in many individuals. The authors suggested that the approach could potentially be generalized to other disease states and immunological phenotypes. A total of about 150 TCR beta chains were listed by the study as associated with cytomegalovirus. Because counts were too low, approximately 18 rarely observed V segments, including chromosome 9 orphons, were excluded from the earlier analysis of 587 of the donors. Some IMGT-functional V segments, including TRBV6-2 and TRBV6-3, could not be distinguished by the 87-base-pair reads and were therefore excluded. A later analysis found that HLA-associated TCR beta chains were more clonally expanded and had lower generation probabilities than equally common non-associated chains. The cohort was sequenced for TCR beta chains only, and without alpha or paired-chain data the features that could be detected were limited. The only immune exposure information available for the cohort was CMV serostatus. An association between a missense DCLRE1C variant and V-gene and J-gene trimming of TCR beta chains was found in a later genetic analysis and replicated in an independent cohort. Correlated functional status among segregating V segments might be attributable to linkage disequilibrium, but an unknown experimental factor could not be ruled out. A further reported finding was that TCR beta sequences accurately predicted the HLA-A and HLA-B alleles for most subjects in the first cohort. Presence/absence analyses assumed roughly uniform sequencing depth across donors, an assumption that may not hold. At a false discovery rate of 0.05, a later analysis linked about 16,000 TCR beta sequences to specific HLA alleles.

Library method: the immunoSEQ multiplex PCR assay. For the multiplex PCR, a mixture combining 60 forward primers for TCR Vbeta segments and 13 reverse primers for TCR Jbeta segments was used. A multiplex PCR assay on genomic DNA amplified the CDR3 region of rearranged TCR beta genes. The amplified TCR beta libraries were sequenced on the Illumina HiSeq System as 87-base-pair reads. The paper's processing steps were these. In a later analysis, 70 million to 95 million unique TCR beta chains were counted across the approximately 640 repertoires, and approximately 11 million of these chains were shared by at least two donors. A nearest-neighbor algorithm error-corrected the raw reads and collapsed the reads into unique sequences, merging closely related sequences to remove PCR and sequencing errors. CDR3 sequences were aligned to IMGT reference sequences to assign V, D and J gene segments. For a sequence to be retained, a match of at least six nucleotides to both a V gene segment and a J gene segment was required. A rearrangement counted as productive if the CDR3 had no stop codons and remained in frame with V and J, and every other rearrangement counted as non-productive. CDR3 was defined by IMGT convention, running from the second conserved V-encoded cysteine to the conserved J-encoded phenylalanine. The earlier analysis of fewer than 750 of the donors excluded sequences that lacked an unambiguous match to a single V gene segment. An earlier analysis of a few hundred of the donors called V segments functional above 56.7% productive rearrangements and segregating when the between-donor standard deviation exceeded 5%. A statistical classification framework was built for diagnosing cytomegalovirus status from the catalog of TCR beta chain sequences. In a later analysis, V and J genes were assigned by comparing TCR nucleotide sequences against IMGT/GENE-DB human TR gene sequences. A later analysis assigned CDR3 sequences and most-parsimonious VDJ recombination scenarios with the TCRdist pipeline. In a later analysis, every TCR beta chain was defined by the combination of its CDR3 amino acid sequence and its V-gene family, and reads without a unique V-gene family were dropped. As a way to deal with suspected cross-contamination and a sequencing artifact, a later analysis dropped 640 or so nucleotide sequences that were highly shared and had low generation probability. In a later analysis, a clonal expansion index for each public chain was calculated from normalized within-repertoire ranks of inferred template counts. In a later analysis, generation probabilities were computed using a VDJ recombination model fitted to out-of-frame rearrangements, and the results were checked against IGoR. In a later analysis, hypergeometric tests were used to score TCR-TCR, TCR-HLA and TCR-CMV co-occurrence, with a repertoire-size bias correction applied to TCR pairs. To estimate false discovery rates, a later analysis permuted the HLA or CMV assignments 20 times. In a later analysis, co-occurring TCRs were grouped using DBSCAN, with TCRdist sequence similarity added in when clustering inside HLA-allele-positive subsets. Repertoires with fewer than 30,000 or more than 120,000 public chains, plus five repertoires with anomalous nucleotide sharing, were excluded from co-occurrence clustering. TCRdb obtained this table from immuneACCESS and retained in-frame rearrangements with V and J assigned. These tables miss some clones; where compared with another copy, unresolved V genes account for less than half of the shortfall, and the remainder is unexplained. The V and J calls and clone size are taken from that table; D and trimming were inferred from the DNA. The sample table lists over 200,000 clones, around 89% of them with a count of one. The ten most abundant clones make up over 0.95% of the sample.

The sample consisted of PBMCs. The clonotype was recovered from a woman between 18 and 30 years old in good health and CMV-seronegative. This sequence uses TRBV7-2 and TRBJ2-7; TRBD1 is perhaps the D gene, given 7 matching bases. Read as DNA, the sequence is TGTGCCAGCAGCTTACAGGGGGGCTACGAGCAGTACTTC. The encoded protein is CASSLQGGYEQYF.